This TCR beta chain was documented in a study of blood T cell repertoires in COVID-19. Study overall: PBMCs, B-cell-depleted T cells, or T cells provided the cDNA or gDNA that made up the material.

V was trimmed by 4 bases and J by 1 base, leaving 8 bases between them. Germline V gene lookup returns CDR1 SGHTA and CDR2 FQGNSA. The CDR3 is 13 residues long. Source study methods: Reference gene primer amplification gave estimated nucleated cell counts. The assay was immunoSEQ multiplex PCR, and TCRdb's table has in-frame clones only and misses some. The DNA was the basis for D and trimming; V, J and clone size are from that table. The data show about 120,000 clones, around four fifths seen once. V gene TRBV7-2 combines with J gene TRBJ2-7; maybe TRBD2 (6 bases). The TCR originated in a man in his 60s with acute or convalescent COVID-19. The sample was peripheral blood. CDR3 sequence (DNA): TGTGCCAGCAGCTACGGGAGTTCCTACGAGCAGTACTTC. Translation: CASSYGSSYEQYF.